These 18 T cell receptor beta chains came from one sample sequenced in a study of T cells after yellow fever vaccination. TCRdb re-derived calls from the 5' RACE reads in MiXCR, one entry per CDR3 protein. The sample has under 550,000 distinct CDR3 sequences; less than 25% are singletons. The specimen comprised PBMCs, sampled more than 20 days after the first yellow fever vaccination. The source is a man aged 18 to 29 who received the YFV17D yellow fever vaccine.

In its sample, this clonotype was seen many times. The chain recombines TRBV20-1 with TRBJ2-3; 7 nucleotides line up with TRBD1. V dropped 6 bases and J dropped 2; count of bases not matched to a gene: 8. Germline V lookup: CDR1 DFQATT, CDR2 SNEGSKA (reference sequence). This CDR3 is 14 amino acids long. The CDR3 sequence is CSATTGTHTDTQYF. Written as DNA, the CDR3 is TGCAGTGCGACGACAGGGACCCACACAGATACGCAGTATTTT.

The V gene is TRBV24-1, the J gene TRBJ2-7, with D hard to call. The V end was cut by 9 bases, the J end by 5 bases, with 4 bases between. This CDR3 is 9 amino acids long. Germline V gene data show CDR1 as KGHDR and CDR2 as SFDVKD. The CDR3: CATSNEQYF. The CDR3 nucleotides read TGTGCCACCTCAAACGAGCAGTACTTC.

The chain combines TRBV2 with TRBJ2-1; no firm D call. Deletions cut 0 bases from V and 7 bases from J, with 7 bases between. The germline V gene has CDR1 SNHLY and CDR2 FYNNEI. The CDR3 consists of 13 residues. In DNA form, the CDR3 reads TGTGCCAGCAGTGAAGCGGTAAGGAATGAGCAGTTCTTC. Amino acid sequence: CASSEAVRNEQFF.

The J gene is TRBJ2-3, the V gene TRBV5-1; D perhaps matches TRBD2 (6 bases). This CDR3 comprises 16 residues. CDR1 and CDR2 from the germline V gene are SGHRS and YFSETQ. V was cut by 0 bases and J by 1 base, with 12 bases left in between. The chain's CDR3 is CASSLAIASGTDTQYF. The CDR3 bases are TGCGCCAGCAGCTTGGCGATTGCTAGCGGCACAGATACGCAGTATTTT. Variable domain in full (rest from reference TRBV5-1 and TRBJ2-3): KAGVTQTPRYLIKTRGQQVTLSCSPISGHRSVSWYQQTPGQGLQFLFEYFSETQRNKGNFPGRFSGRQFSNSRSEMNVSTLELGDSALYLCASSLAIASGTDTQYFGPGTRLTVL.

This rearrangement joins TRBV3-1 to TRBJ2-3, with D unresolved. This CDR3 has 14 residues. CDR1 and CDR2 (germline): LGHDT, YNNKEL (reference sequence). V lost 0 bases to trimming and J lost 3 bases, with 7 bases between them. The CDR3 nucleotides read TGTGCCAGCAGCCAAGAAATCGGGACAGATACGCAGTATTTT. It specifies CASSQEIGTDTQYF.

The V and J genes are TRBV12-3 or TRBV12-4 and TRBJ1-5; TRBD1 matches at 7 bases. The V and J ends lost 5 bases and 7 bases, in that order; junction bases with no gene match: 11. This CDR3 has 15 amino acids. The CDR3 loop is CASSNQQGNGQPQHF. The CDR3 nucleotides are TGTGCCAGCAGTAACCAACAGGGGAACGGACAGCCCCAGCATTTT.

V is TRBV7-9 and J is TRBJ2-2; no reliable D call. CDR1 and CDR2 (germline): SEHNR, FQNEAQ (reference sequence). This CDR3 has 13 amino acids. V lost 5 bases, J lost 4 bases, and 8 bases lay in between. The CDR3 sequence is CASSPTPTGELFF. The CDR3, as DNA: TGTGCCAGCAGCCCGACGCCCACCGGGGAGCTGTTTTTT.

The chain carries TRBV20-1 and TRBJ2-2; D is perhaps TRBD2 (6 bases). Germline-derived CDR1 and CDR2 are DFQATT and SNEGSKA (reference sequence). The CDR3 sequence is 14 residues long. V was cut by 1 base and J by 4 bases, with 10 bases left in between. CDR3 in DNA: TGCAGTGCTAGAGTCTCCGGGAGCACCGGGGAGCTGTTTTTT. Its translation: CSARVSGSTGELFF.

Only a few counts were recorded for this clonotype. J is TRBJ1-1 and V is TRBV18, with D hard to call. This CDR3 contains 13 residues. The V gene's germline CDR1 is KGHSH and CDR2 LQKENI. V was trimmed by 2 bases and J by 5 bases, leaving 9 bases between them. This CDR3 is CASSPDAGTEAFF. In DNA, the CDR3 is TGTGCCAGCTCACCAGACGCGGGGACTGAAGCTTTCTTT.

The chain carries TRBV3-1 and TRBJ1-4; 10 positions agree with TRBD1. This CDR3 contains 16 residues. Germline trimming cut 3 bases from V and 8 bases from J; bases unmatched to any gene: 9. Germline CDR1 LGHDT, CDR2 YNNKEL (reference sequence). CDR3 protein: CASSQAPGQGKEKLFF. DNA of the CDR3: TGTGCCAGCAGCCAGGCGCCGGGACAGGGGAAGGAAAAACTGTTTTTT.

The rearrangement joins TRBV4-1 to TRBJ2-2; 9 bases match TRBD1. The junction had 10 bases not matched to a gene; V was cut back by 1 base and J by 1 base. Germline CDR1 MGHRA, CDR2 YSYEKL. CDR3 length: 19 residues. CDR3 sequence (DNA): TGCGCCAGCAGCCAAGCTCCCGGGACAGGGATGGGGAACACCGGGGAGCTGTTTTTT. It codes for CASSQAPGTGMGNTGELFF.

This rearrangement joins TRBV7-3 to TRBJ2-3; 7 bases are a match to TRBD2. Losses at the gene ends were 3 bases for V and 8 bases for J; bases not matched to a gene: 8. Germline CDR1 is SGHTA and CDR2 is FQGTGA. This CDR3 has 14 amino acids. The CDR3 spells CASSFSGGEGTQYF. CDR3 coding DNA: TGTGCCAGCAGCTTTTCGGGGGGTGAGGGTACGCAGTATTTT.

This clonotype was seen only a few times. DNA for the CDR3: TGTGCCAGCAGGAAAGGGCCAGGGGGCATCTACGAGCAGTACTTC. It specifies CASRKGPGGIYEQYF. This chain links TRBV6-1 with TRBJ2-7, with 8 bases identical to TRBD1. Germline assignment: CDR1 MNHNS and CDR2 SASEGT. V was pared by 6 bases and J by 3 bases, with 10 bases of the junction left unmatched. The CDR3 length is 15 residues.

This clonotype occurred a few times. The genes are TRBV4-3 and TRBJ2-5; D is undetermined. The V gene's germline CDR1 is LGHNA and CDR2 YSLEER. Trimming took 4 bases from V and 1 from J, leaving 13 bases between them. The CDR3 sequence is 15 residues long. Here the CDR3 DNA reads TGCGCCAGCAGCCCTATAGTATCCCCCCAAGAGACCCAGTACTTC. Residues: CASSPIVSPQETQYF.

V and J are TRBV5-5 and TRBJ2-7, with a tentative D call TRBD1 (5 bases). Trimming pared 5 bases from V and 5 bases from J, leaving 14 bases between. The CDR3 length is 13 residues. Germline V gene data show CDR1 as SGHKS and CDR2 as YYEKEE (reference sequence). The CDR3 DNA reads as TGTGCCAGCAGTTCGCAGGGATCGGACGAGCAGTACGTC. Translation gives CASSSQGSDEQYV.

The table lists this clonotype with a few counts. This chain connects TRBV16 to TRBJ1-4; 7 bases line up with TRBD1. V was pared by 4 bases and J by 5 bases, with 7 bases of the junction left unmatched. CDR1 is KGHSY and CDR2 is FQNENV in the germline V gene. The CDR3 contains 15 residues. The CDR3 sequence: CASSLLGQKNEKLFF. The CDR3 DNA reads TGTGCCAGCAGCCTCCTGGGACAGAAAAATGAAAAACTGTTTTTT.

V gene TRBV7-6 combines with J gene TRBJ2-1; TRBD2 matches 9 bases. With V trimmed by 1 base and J by 0 bases, 10 bases remained unmatched. From germline, CDR1 is SGHVS and CDR2 FNYEAQ. The CDR3 spans 19 residues. This chain's CDR3 is CASSLGAAGGSNSYNEQFF. CDR3 nucleotide sequence: TGTGCCAGCAGCTTAGGAGCTGCGGGGGGGTCCAACTCCTACAATGAGCAGTTCTTC.

This clonotype has a count of ten or more. V gene TRBV7-2 combines with J gene TRBJ1-5, with D unresolved. CDR1 and CDR2 (germline): SGHTA, FQGNSA. Deletions cut 3 bases from V and 3 bases from J, with 3 bases between. The CDR3 covers 12 residues. The CDR3 nucleotides are TGTGCCAGCAGCTTGTTCAATCAGCCCCAGCATTTT. This encodes CASSLFNQPQHF.